This T cell receptor (beta chain) was sequenced for a study of shared clonotypes between healthy human individuals. Study-level results: What rarefaction showed was incomplete sorted-subset sequencing despite large depth. Memory subsets generally showed smaller estimated richness than naive subsets did.

The ends lost 0 bases at V and 8 bases at J; junction bases unmatched: 14. Germline CDR1 is SGHRS and CDR2 is YFSETQ. This CDR3 is built from 19 residues. Healthy adults negative for HIV, lacking recent acute infections or vaccinations, served as donors. On this clone: Its specificity is not known.

Original analysis: ImmunoSEQ gave junction-only sequences without quality scores, so filtering differed. This table comes from immunoSEQ multiplex PCR, and its TCRdb copy is limited to in-frame clones, with some not included. The V and J calls and clone size come from that table; D and trimming were worked out from the DNA. The top ten hold approximately 1.1% of the sample, which has 1.4 million to 1.5 million clones, around 95% seen once. The chain uses TRBV5-1 and TRBJ2-1; 13 nucleotides line up with TRBD2. The TCR originated in a young man in good health. The sequenced sample was naive CD4+ T cells sorted from blood. Subset here: CD45RA+ positively selected. This chain's CDR3 is CASSLVGTSGINWVDEQFF. The CDR3 DNA follows: TGCGCCAGCAGCTTGGTCGGGACTAGCGGGATTAATTGGGTCGATGAGCAGTTCTTC.